Listed below are T cell receptor beta chains from one sample, sequenced in a study of control samples from healthy donors and cancer patients. Data came from immunoSEQ multiplex PCR; TCRdb stores just in-frame clones and leaves some out. The table includes roughly 80,000 clones, approximately 92% detected once. The sequencing input was blood. These receptors were obtained from a woman aged 55-75 years in good health. Each CDR3 is given with its conserved first and last residue. The order of the fields is CDR3 protein, CDR3 DNA, V gene, D gene, J gene, clone size. A D gene is named only where the DNA matches it firmly. Clone size, where shown, is once, few, many, or a class for clones that have expanded.

CASSTIWGGEDYGYTF	TGTGCCAGCAGCACGATCTGGGGAGGGGAGGACTATGGCTACACCTTC	TRBV5-6	.	TRBJ1-2	.
CATSDSVLNTGTQETQYF	TGTGCCACCAGTGATTCCGTATTAAATACGGGGACCCAAGAGACCCAGTACTTC	TRBV24-1	.	TRBJ2-5	.
CATALESYTEAFF	TGTGCCACCGCTTTGGAGAGTTACACTGAAGCTTTCTTT	TRBV6-5	.	TRBJ1-1	few
CASREGQGSETQYF	TGTGCCAGCAGGGAGGGACAGGGTTCGGAGACCCAGTACTTC	TRBV2	TRBD1	TRBJ2-5	.
CASNQRETQETQYF	TGTGCCAGCAACCAGCGGGAGACCCAAGAGACCCAGTACTTC	TRBV7-8	TRBD2	TRBJ2-5	.
CASSLMGQKQETQYF	TGTGCTAGCAGCTTAATGGGACAGAAACAAGAGACCCAGTACTTC	TRBV7-7	TRBD1	TRBJ2-5	.
CASSLYTGGSFDYGYTF	TGTGCCAGCAGTTTGTATACAGGGGGCAGTTTTGACTATGGCTACACCTTC	TRBV28	TRBD1	TRBJ1-2	.
CASSRRGAGANVLTF	TGTGCCAGCAGCCGTCGGGGCGCTGGGGCCAACGTCCTGACTTTC	TRBV14	.	TRBJ2-6	.
CASRLQGADYGYTF	TGTGCCAGCAGATTACAGGGAGCGGACTATGGCTACACCTTC	TRBV28	.	TRBJ1-2	.
CASSSRSDTQYF	TGTGCCAGCAGTTCGCGCTCAGATACGCAGTATTTT	TRBV5-8	.	TRBJ2-3	.
CASSLASQNTDTQYF	TGTGCCAGTAGTCTGGCTAGCCAGAACACAGATACGCAGTATTTT	TRBV19	.	TRBJ2-3	.
CASSLRSRGEKLFF	TGTGCCAGCAGCTTAAGGTCCCGGGGTGAAAAACTGTTTTTT	TRBV11-2	.	TRBJ1-4	.
CAVDTSGVSRGRFGHNEQFF	TGTGCCGTGGATACGAGCGGGGTTTCGCGCGGGAGGTTCGGCCACAATGAGCAGTTCTTC	TRBV6-4	TRBD2	TRBJ2-1	.
CASSPAEAGGTDTQYF	TGTGCCAGCTCACCTGCCGAAGCGGGTGGCACAGATACGCAGTATTTT	TRBV18	.	TRBJ2-3	.
CASSPTRVQEEAGYTF	TGTGCCAGCTCACCGACGAGGGTACAGGAGGAGGCTGGCTACACCTTC	TRBV18	.	TRBJ1-2	.
CATGGQGAYEQYF	TGTGCCACAGGGGGGCAGGGAGCCTACGAGCAGTACTTC	TRBV2	.	TRBJ2-7	.
CASSQDGRGPNTEAFF	TGCGCCAGCAGCCAAGACGGAAGAGGGCCGAACACTGAAGCTTTCTTT	TRBV4-1	.	TRBJ1-1	.
CASSRGGAGVNRNEQFF	TGTGCCAGCAGCCGCGGGGGGGCGGGAGTCAATCGGAATGAGCAGTTCTTC	TRBV7-2	TRBD2	TRBJ2-1	.
CASSPGTSGRPDEQYF	TGTGCCAGCAGTCCAGGGACTAGCGGGAGACCCGACGAGCAGTACTTC	TRBV28	TRBD2	TRBJ2-7	.
CASSPGGLLSGANVLTF	TGTGCCAGCAGCCCGGGGGGATTGCTCTCTGGGGCCAACGTCCTGACTTTC	TRBV11-2	TRBD2	TRBJ2-6	.
CASSGSGTANEKLFF	TGTGCCAGCAGCGGCTCAGGGACAGCAAATGAAAAACTGTTTTTT	TRBV7-2	TRBD1	TRBJ1-4	.
CASGTRYEQYF	TGTGCCTCCGGGACTCGCTACGAGCAGTACTTC	TRBV27	.	TRBJ2-7	.
CASSQDKAAGELFF	TGTGCCAGCAGCCAAGATAAGGCAGCCGGGGAGCTGTTTTTT	TRBV4-2	.	TRBJ2-2	.
CASSLGLAGANVLTF	TGCGCCAGCAGCTTGGGACTGGCTGGGGCCAACGTCCTGACTTTC	TRBV5-1	.	TRBJ2-6	.
CASSLTGASNQPQHF	TGTGCCAGCAGCCTCACAGGGGCGAGCAATCAGCCCCAGCATTTT	TRBV2	TRBD1	TRBJ1-5	.
CASSPQGLTEAFF	TGTGCCAGCAGCCCACAGGGACTGACTGAAGCTTTCTTT	TRBV2	.	TRBJ1-1	.
CASTPDFGTGPLLDSYEQYF	TGTGCCAGCACTCCAGATTTCGGGACAGGGCCGTTGTTAGACTCCTACGAGCAGTACTTC	TRBV28	TRBD1	TRBJ2-7	.
CASSQERRGGDPNQPQHF	TGTGCCAGCAGCCAAGAACGTCGAGGAGGCGATCCAAATCAGCCCCAGCATTTT	TRBV3-1/TRBV3-2	.	TRBJ1-5	.
CASSSGTGYYEQYF	TGTGCCAGCAGTTCCGGGACAGGTTACTACGAGCAGTACTTC	TRBV28	TRBD1	TRBJ2-7	.
CASSQGLGFRSPLHF	TGCGCCAGCAGCCAAGGACTGGGCTTTAGATCACCCCTCCACTTT	TRBV4-1	.	TRBJ1-6	.
CAWSLGFGGQETQYF	TGTGCCTGGAGTTTAGGGTTTGGAGGCCAAGAGACCCAGTACTTC	TRBV30	.	TRBJ2-5	.
CAISDPGTGFRNEQYF	TGTGCCATCAGTGACCCCGGGACAGGATTTAGGAACGAGCAGTACTTC	TRBV10-3	TRBD1	TRBJ2-7	.
CASSMSGIHWEQYF	TGTGCCAGTAGTATGAGCGGAATCCACTGGGAGCAGTACTTC	TRBV19	.	TRBJ2-7	.
CAWSVTYEQYF	TGTGCCTGGAGTGTAACGTACGAGCAGTACTTC	TRBV30	.	TRBJ2-7	.
CAISKGTGINQPQHF	TGTGCCATCAGTAAAGGGACAGGGATCAATCAGCCCCAGCATTTT	TRBV10-3	TRBD1	TRBJ1-5	.
CASSLLQGSYNEQFF	TGTGCCAGCAGCTTGCTACAGGGCTCCTACAATGAGCAGTTCTTC	TRBV5-8	.	TRBJ2-1	.
CARSLGGAGRECTPRSDTQYF	TGTGCCAGAAGCTTGGGTGGGGCAGGGAGGGAATGTACACCCCGTTCAGATACGCAGTATTTT	TRBV5-3	TRBD2	TRBJ2-3	.
CASSHIGTGTYNEQFF	TGTGCCAGCAGTCACATAGGGACAGGTACCTACAATGAGCAGTTCTTC	TRBV27	TRBD1	TRBJ2-1	.
CASTSGQATNYGYTF	TGCGCCAGCACCTCGGGACAGGCCACGAACTATGGCTACACCTTC	TRBV10-2	TRBD1	TRBJ1-2	once
CASSISENQPQHF	TGTGCCAGTAGTATCTCGGAGAATCAGCCCCAGCATTTT	TRBV19	.	TRBJ1-5	once
CASSSSLRPNNSPLHF	TGTGCCAGCAGCTCCAGTCTGAGGCCCAATAATTCACCCCTCCACTTT	TRBV7-9	.	TRBJ1-6	.
CASSGWAGKYNEQFF	TGTGCCAGTAGTGGGTGGGCGGGAAAATACAATGAGCAGTTCTTC	TRBV19	.	TRBJ2-1	.
CASSSGQGTNYGYTF	TGTGCCAGCAGTTCCGGACAGGGGACTAACTATGGCTACACCTTC	TRBV28	TRBD1	TRBJ1-2	.
CASSRDKGARTEAFF	TGTGCCAGCAGCCGGGACAAGGGGGCGAGGACTGAAGCTTTCTTT	TRBV5-4	TRBD1	TRBJ1-1	.
CASSTGVPGEKLFF	TGTGCCAGCAGCACAGGGGTTCCGGGTGAAAAACTGTTTTTT	TRBV28	TRBD1	TRBJ1-4	.
CAWSLGQRVTDTQYF	TGTGCCTGGAGCTTGGGACAGAGGGTCACAGATACGCAGTATTTT	TRBV30	TRBD1	TRBJ2-3	.
CASKTDRNQPQHF	TGTGCCAGCAAGACAGACAGAAATCAGCCCCAGCATTTT	TRBV6-5	.	TRBJ1-5	.
CASSYLPGRGHTEAFF	TGTGCCAGCAGTTACTTGCCGGGGAGGGGGCACACTGAAGCTTTCTTT	TRBV6-5	TRBD1	TRBJ1-1	.
CATSRDPHNYGYTF	TGTGCCACCAGCAGAGATCCCCATAACTATGGCTACACCTTC	TRBV15	.	TRBJ1-2	.
CASSPTSAGTGELFF	TGTGCCAGCTCACCTACTAGCGCTGGCACCGGGGAGCTGTTTTTT	TRBV18	TRBD2	TRBJ2-2	.
CASSMQGTFNEKLFF	TGCGCCAGCAGCATGCAGGGGACTTTTAATGAAAAACTGTTTTTT	TRBV5-1	.	TRBJ1-4	once
CATSDRDSGNTIYF	TGTGCCACCAGTGATCGAGATTCTGGAAACACCATATATTTT	TRBV24-1	.	TRBJ1-3	.
CASSLTDRANSPLHF	TGTGCCAGCAGCTTAACGGACAGGGCTAATTCACCCCTCCACTTT	TRBV11-2	TRBD1	TRBJ1-6	.
CASSLYGAPSPLHF	TGTGCCAGCAGCTTATACGGGGCTCCTTCACCCCTCCACTTT	TRBV7-2	.	TRBJ1-6	.